A selection of T cell receptor beta chains follows, all from one sample in a study of blood T cell repertoires in COVID-19. The table came from immunoSEQ multiplex PCR; TCRdb's copy has only in-frame clones and leaves some out. The data show a few hundred thousand clones, with approximately 82% seen just once and roughly 3.1% held by the top ten. Input material: peripheral blood. The receptor source for this set is a woman under 30 with acute or convalescent COVID-19. Each CDR3 is given with its conserved first and last residue. The D gene is left open where the match is weak.

CASSRGTEGYTF	TRBD1	TRBV7-9
CASSWDMRFRTEAFF	.	TRBV19
CASSPRLAGDGEQFF	TRBD2	TRBV18
CASSPEAYEKLFF	.	TRBV18
CASSGRQGGHGELFF	TRBD1	TRBV9
CASSQELWRLETQYF	.	TRBV4-3
CASSPYGSGLDTQYF	.	TRBV3-1/TRBV3-2
CSVEVRTGRDYGYTF	TRBD1	TRBV29-1
CSVEDFGARELFF	.	TRBV29-1
CASSPISSYNEQFF	.	TRBV28
CASSLEGGETQYF	.	TRBV7-2
CASTGLSSGNTIYF	.	TRBV6-6
CASSVGTGGLTDTQYF	TRBD1	TRBV9
CASSPRTGEGGYTF	TRBD1	TRBV6-6
CASSVPDGGFTGELFF	.	TRBV9
CASSYTAGISYEQYF	.	TRBV6-5
CASSPGAGDHQETQYF	.	TRBV19
CASSPLRGIQYF	.	TRBV6-2/TRBV6-3
CASRTRTEIYGYTF	.	TRBV19
CASSPGQGEIDTQYF	TRBD1	TRBV5-1
CASSYPSGGSPLHF	TRBD1	TRBV6-2/TRBV6-3
CASSYSRDYGLYNEQFF	TRBD2	TRBV6-2/TRBV6-3
CASSPAGDRRRTGYTF	TRBD1	TRBV6-2/TRBV6-3
CAWSLTGIRSSYNSPLHF	TRBD1	TRBV30
CASSHDRGPGNTIYF	TRBD1	TRBV7-9
CASSVGTVGGNTEAFF	.	TRBV9
CASSYGGENTEAFF	.	TRBV6-5
CASNQRTSSYEQYF	.	TRBV6-5
CASSQEQVRSQGVIGTGELFF	.	TRBV4-3
CASSERPGNEQFF	.	TRBV10-1
CASGGTGNQPQHF	TRBD1	TRBV2
CASSEVYRGETQYF	TRBD1	TRBV25-1
CASSLADRAHEQYF	TRBD1	TRBV7-9
CASSIDRTSGSDEQFF	TRBD2	TRBV19
CASRSLLAVSYNEQFF	TRBD2	TRBV28
CASSPGWLAGYYNEQFF	TRBD2	TRBV4-3
CASSPKRPGQSGNTIYF	TRBD1	TRBV6-6
CATSDAGTTSRGEQFF	TRBD2	TRBV24-1
CASSEYLAEYQETQYF	TRBD2	TRBV2
CASSSPNRANTEAFF	.	TRBV19